The sequence of this T cell receptor beta chain was determined in a study of regulatory T cells in long-lasting Graves disease. This clonotype has at least ten counts. Building of the TCR beta libraries involved iRepertoire HTBI primers and Arm-PCR of CDR3 regions. A single record per CDR3 protein comes from TCRdb applying MiXCR to the multiplex PCR reads. The sample contains about 440,000 distinct CDR3 sequences, approximately 15% of which appear only once. Time point noted: newly diagnosed GD, antithyroid drugs for less than 3 months. RNA extracted from PBMCs served as the sequencing template. V was clipped by 0 bases and J by 0 bases; unmatched bases: 14. CDR1 is LGHDT and CDR2 is YNNKEL in the germline V gene (reference sequence). The CDR3 runs to 20 residues. The data were also submitted as part of a second study, on T cells in Graves' hyperthyroidism and ophthalmopathy.

The chain couples TRBV3-1 to TRBJ1-1, with 9 bases identical to TRBD1. The sequences come from peripheral blood mononuclear cells (PBMCs), collected at new diagnosis, from a patient treated with antithyroid drugs. The source is a woman aged 25-40 years with Graves disease. CDR3 residues: CASSQDSGTGSFLMNTEAFF. Written as DNA, the CDR3 is TGTGCCAGCAGCCAAGATTCGGGGACAGGGTCGTTCCTCATGAACACTGAAGCTTTCTTT.